This T cell receptor beta chain is from a study of shared clonotypes between healthy human individuals. Study outcomes and limitations: The sharing of 4% to 5.5% of naive CD4 clonotypes was seen across a handful of donors.

Comment on this clone: Its cognate antigen is unknown.

CDR3 length: 15 amino acids. Germline V gene lookup returns CDR1 MDHEN and CDR2 SYDVKM. V lost 5 bases and J 6 bases, leaving 19 bases between the germline ends. Only in-frame clones appear in the TCRdb table, and some are missing; sequencing was by immunoSEQ multiplex PCR. The sample includes about 2.1 million clones, 85% to 95% of them seen just once. Positively selected for CCR7, the CD45RO-negative cells used as naive CD8 cells excluded terminally differentiated effector memory CD45RA+ cells. The TCR originated in a man between 18 and 29 years old in good health. Some clones in this sample may be carry-over from other donors' samples. The sequenced sample consisted of naive CD8+ T cells from PBMCs. The chain couples TRBV28 to TRBJ1-2; weak D call: TRBD1 (5 bases). The CDR3 DNA reads TGTGCCAGCAGTCCCGGGGCGGGCTCAGTCAATGGCTACACCTTC. Translated: CASSPGAGSVNGYTF.